This T cell receptor (beta chain) appears in the sequencing data of a study of blood T cell repertoires in COVID-19. Study-wide background: Material from acute and convalescent COVID-19 was sourced from the United States, Italy and Spain. T cells, B-cell-depleted T cells, or PBMCs provided the cDNA or gDNA that served as material.

Authors' analysis steps: The authors estimated nucleated cell counts from reference gene primer amplification. Profiling relied on immunoSEQ multiplex PCR, and the TCRdb table lists in-frame clones only, not all of them. V and J calls and clone size come straight from that table; D and trimming were deduced from the DNA. This table holds 200,000 to 300,000 clones, around four fifths found once. The CDR3 sequence is 13 residues long. V shed 10 bases and J shed 5 bases, with 17 bases lying between them. The chain recombines TRBV12-3 or TRBV12-4 with TRBJ1-2, with D possibly being TRBD1 (5 bases). The sequence derives from a man in his 60s with acute or convalescent COVID-19. Source material: peripheral blood. This CDR3 reads CATAPPGRYGYTF. CDR3 nucleotide sequence: TGTGCCACCGCTCCCCCAGGGCGTTATGGCTACACCTTC.